A selection of T cell receptor beta chains follows, all from one sample in a study of blood T cell repertoires in COVID-19. This table comes from immunoSEQ multiplex PCR, and its TCRdb copy is limited to in-frame clones, with some not included. Of 150,000 or so clones listed, under 95% were seen once; the top ten hold 0.45% to 0.65%. Sequenced sample: peripheral blood. Receptor source: a middle-aged man with acute or convalescent COVID-19. The CDR3 runs from the conserved cysteine through the conserved F or W. The D gene is left open where the match is weak.

TRBJ1-4 | TRBV27 | NA | TGTGCCAGCAGTTTATCGGCCGTAACTAATGAAAAACTGTTTTTT | CASSLSAVTNEKLFF
TRBJ1-2 | TRBV4-1 | NA | TGCGCCAGCAGCCAGGTAGGCCGGGACTATACCTATGGCTACACCTTC | CASSQVGRDYTYGYTF
TRBJ1-6 | TRBV7-9 | TRBD1 | TGTGCCAGCAGCTTAGGGGACAGGGCGAATTCACCCCTCCACTTT | CASSLGDRANSPLHF
TRBJ2-7 | TRBV2 | NA | TGTGCCAGCAGTCCCTATGGGAGCTCCTACGAGCAGTACTTC | CASSPYGSSYEQYF
TRBJ2-1 | TRBV5-4 | TRBD1 | TGTGCCAGCAGCTTTCCGGGACAGGGGCATCCTGAGCAGTTCTTC | CASSFPGQGHPEQFF
TRBJ2-7 | TRBV11-2 | TRBD1 | TGTGCCAGCAGCTTAGCCAGGGGGTCCTACGAGCAGTACTTC | CASSLARGSYEQYF
TRBJ2-2 | TRBV7-2 | TRBD1 | TGTGCCAGCAGCTCGGGACAGGGAGCTTGGGGGGAGCTGTTTTTT | CASSSGQGAWGELFF
TRBJ1-5 | TRBV24-1 | TRBD1 | TGTGCCACCAGTGAAGCAGGGGGGAGTCAGCCCCAGCATTTT | CATSEAGGSQPQHF
TRBJ2-2 | TRBV30 | TRBD1 | TGTGCCTCCCCCCGGACAGGGGCCGGGGAGCTGTTTTTT | CASPRTGAGELFF
TRBJ2-1 | TRBV6-5 | TRBD1 | TGTGCCATTCAGAGGACAGGCGACAATGAGCAGTTCTTC | CAIQRTGDNEQFF
TRBJ2-3 | TRBV5-1 | TRBD2 | TGCGCCAGCAGCTTGGATGGCGGGAGTGGTACAGATACGCAGTATTTT | CASSLDGGSGTDTQYF